These 5 T cell receptor beta chains were sequenced from one sample in a study of Ad26.COV2.S vaccination and SARS-CoV-2 variants listed by TCRdb under 2021. What the treatment or condition label conveys for this sample: around 19 received Ad26.COV2.S at low or high dose, single or two shots; several received placebo; per-sample allocation not given. Repertoires of vaccine and placebo recipients were sequenced from samples collected on day 63 after the first injection. Library preparation used the immunoSEQ multiplex PCR assay. TCRdb took this table from immuneACCESS and kept in-frame rearrangements with V and J called. Such tables lack part of the clones; where checked against another copy, unresolved V genes explain under half of the gap, and the rest is unexplained. The sample profile shows about 320,000 clones; around 84% of them were found once. In total, the top ten clones hold 1.9% of the sample.

Sample: peripheral blood, taken in a trial of Ad26.COV2.S vaccine versus placebo. The receptors were sampled from a person aged 18-65 years who received the Ad26.COV2.S COVID-19 vaccine or a placebo.

V usage is TRBV6-5 and J usage is TRBJ1-6; D gene unclear. The V and J ends lost 6 bases and 5 bases respectively, with 8 bases between them. Germline V lookup: CDR1 MNHEY, CDR2 SVGAGI. The CDR3 consists of 13 residues. DNA of the CDR3: TGTGCCAGCAGCCGCACAGATAATTCACCCCTCCACTTT. This gives the protein CASSRTDNSPLHF.

The V gene is TRBV2, the J gene TRBJ1-1; the D is unclear. The germline gives CDR1 SNHLY, CDR2 FYNNEI. The CDR3 loop spans 13 amino acids. Trimming removed 6 bases from V and 0 bases from J, with 8 bases in between. CDR3 in amino acids: CASSVQMNTEAFF. The CDR3 DNA follows: TGTGCCAGCAGCGTTCAGATGAACACTGAAGCTTTCTTT. Looking up the rest from reference TRBV2 and TRBJ1-1 gives the full variable domain: EPEVTQTPSHQVTQMGQEVILRCVPISNHLYFYWYRQILGQKVEFLVSFYNNEISEKSEIFDDQFSVERPDGSNFTLKIRSTKLEDSAMYFCASSVQMNTEAFFGQGTRLTVV.

The gene calls are TRBV6-5 and TRBJ2-1, with a weak D call TRBD2 (6 bases). Germline V gene lookup returns CDR1 MNHEY and CDR2 SVGAGI. Deletions cut 7 bases from V and 6 bases from J, with 16 bases between. The CDR3 sequence is 14 residues long. The DNA of the CDR3 is TGTGCCAGCACTCCTCCGGGACTCCGCAATGAGCAGTTCTTC. This translates into CASTPPGLRNEQFF.

Details on this clone: This likely comes from a read error, as the CDR3 has no conserved phenylalanine or tryptophan at its end. No DNA is shown, since the ends of the CDR3 on it are uncertain; the CDR3 is the one TCRdb lists. The chain joins TRBV6-5 to TRBJ1-5. 10 amino acids form the CDR3, both terminal residues included. Germline CDR1 and CDR2: MNHEY and SVGAGI. CDR3 amino acids: CASRRPGPPI.

The chain joins TRBV30 to TRBJ1-1; D remains unclear. Trimming removed 0 bases at V and 7 bases at J, with 6 bases between. Germline values: CDR1 GTSNPN, CDR2 SVGIG (reference sequence). The length of the CDR3 is 11 residues. The CDR3 DNA reads as TGTGCCTGGAGTGTGAAACTTGAAGCTTTCTTT. It translates to CAWSVKLEAFF.